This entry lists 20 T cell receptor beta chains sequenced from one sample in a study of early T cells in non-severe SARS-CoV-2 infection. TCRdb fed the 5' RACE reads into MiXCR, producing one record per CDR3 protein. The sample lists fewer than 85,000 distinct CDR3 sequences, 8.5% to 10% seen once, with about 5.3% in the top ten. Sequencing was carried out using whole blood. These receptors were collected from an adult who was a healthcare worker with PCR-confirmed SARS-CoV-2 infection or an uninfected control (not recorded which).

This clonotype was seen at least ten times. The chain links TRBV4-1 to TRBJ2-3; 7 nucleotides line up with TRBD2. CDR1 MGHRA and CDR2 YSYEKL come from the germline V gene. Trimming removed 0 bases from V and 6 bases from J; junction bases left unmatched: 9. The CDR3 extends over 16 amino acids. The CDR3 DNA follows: TGCGCCAGCAGCCAAGAGACTAGCAACCTATGGGATACGCAGTATTTT. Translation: CASSQETSNLWDTQYF.

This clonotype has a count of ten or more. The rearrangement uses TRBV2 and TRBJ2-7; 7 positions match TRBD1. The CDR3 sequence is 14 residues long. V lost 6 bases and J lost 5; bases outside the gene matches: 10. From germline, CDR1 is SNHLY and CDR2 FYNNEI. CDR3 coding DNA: TGTGCCAGCAGGCCCGGGACAGTGATAGACGAGCAGTACTTC. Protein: CASRPGTVIDEQYF.

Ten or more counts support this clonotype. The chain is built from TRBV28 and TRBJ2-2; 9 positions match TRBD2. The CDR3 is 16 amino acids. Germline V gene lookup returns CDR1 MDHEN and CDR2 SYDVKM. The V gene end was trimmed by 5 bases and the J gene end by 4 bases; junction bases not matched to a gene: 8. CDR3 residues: CASSPHSGSSTGELFF. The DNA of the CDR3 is TGTGCCAGCAGTCCTCATAGCGGGAGTTCCACCGGGGAGCTGTTTTTT.

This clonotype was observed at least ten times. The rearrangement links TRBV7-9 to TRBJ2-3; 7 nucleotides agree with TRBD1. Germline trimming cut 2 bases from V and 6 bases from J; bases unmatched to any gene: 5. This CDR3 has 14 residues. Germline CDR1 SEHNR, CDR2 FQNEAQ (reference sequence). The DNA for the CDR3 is TGTGCCAGCAGCTTACAGACACAGGGGGATACGCAGTATTTT. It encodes CASSLQTQGDTQYF.

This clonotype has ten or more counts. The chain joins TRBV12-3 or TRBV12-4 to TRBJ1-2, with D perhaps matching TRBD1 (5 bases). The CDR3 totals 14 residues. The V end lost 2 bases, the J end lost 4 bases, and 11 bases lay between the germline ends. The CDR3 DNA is TGTGCCAGCAGTTTATGGGGGGGAAGCTATGGCTACACCTTC. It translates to CASSLWGGSYGYTF.

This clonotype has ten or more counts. CDR3 protein: CAIRKRGGYTF. CDR3 DNA: TGTGCCATCAGAAAACGGGGTGGCTACACCTTC. The V call is TRBV10-3, the J call TRBJ1-2; no definite D call. Trimming shortened V by 6 bases and J by 7 bases, and 9 bases separated the two germline ends. Germline lookup yields CDR1 ENHRY and CDR2 SYGVKD. This CDR3 comprises 11 residues.

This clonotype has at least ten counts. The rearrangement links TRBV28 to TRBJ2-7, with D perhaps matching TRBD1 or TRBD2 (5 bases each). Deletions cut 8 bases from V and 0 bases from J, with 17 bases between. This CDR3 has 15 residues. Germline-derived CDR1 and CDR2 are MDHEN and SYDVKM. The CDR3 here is CASEYPKGSSYEQYF. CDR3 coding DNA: TGTGCCAGCGAGTATCCGAAGGGGAGCTCCTACGAGCAGTACTTC.

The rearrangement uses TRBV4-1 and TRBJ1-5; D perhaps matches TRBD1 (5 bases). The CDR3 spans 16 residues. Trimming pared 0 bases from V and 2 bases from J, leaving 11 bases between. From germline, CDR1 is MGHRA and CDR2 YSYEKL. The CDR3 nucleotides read TGCGCCAGCAGCCAAGATAGGCCGGGGGGCAATCAGCCCCAGCATTTT. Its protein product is CASSQDRPGGNQPQHF.

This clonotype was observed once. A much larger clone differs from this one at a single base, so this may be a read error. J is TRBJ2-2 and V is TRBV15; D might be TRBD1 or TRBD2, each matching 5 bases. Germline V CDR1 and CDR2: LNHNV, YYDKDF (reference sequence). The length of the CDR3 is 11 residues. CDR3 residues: CATGGIGELSF. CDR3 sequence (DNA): TGTGCCACCGGGGGTATCGGGGAGCTGTCTTTT.

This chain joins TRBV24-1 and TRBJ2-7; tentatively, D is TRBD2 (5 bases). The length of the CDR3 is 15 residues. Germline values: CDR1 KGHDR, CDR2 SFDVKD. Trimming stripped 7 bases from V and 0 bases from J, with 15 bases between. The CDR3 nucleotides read TGTGCCACCAGCCCCCCGACGGGGAGCTCCTACGAGCAGTACTTC. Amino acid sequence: CATSPPTGSSYEQYF.

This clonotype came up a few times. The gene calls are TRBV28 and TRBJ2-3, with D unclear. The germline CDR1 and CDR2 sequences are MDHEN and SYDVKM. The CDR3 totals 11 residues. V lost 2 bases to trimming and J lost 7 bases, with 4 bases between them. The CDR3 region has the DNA TGTGCCAGCAGTTTACGGTATACGCAGTATTTT. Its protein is CASSLRYTQYF.

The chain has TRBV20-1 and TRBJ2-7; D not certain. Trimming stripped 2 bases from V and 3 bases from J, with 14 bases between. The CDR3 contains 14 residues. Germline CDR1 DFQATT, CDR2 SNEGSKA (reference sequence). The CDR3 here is CSARIPPGYYEQYF. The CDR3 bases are TGCAGTGCTAGAATCCCCCCGGGTTACTACGAGCAGTACTTC.

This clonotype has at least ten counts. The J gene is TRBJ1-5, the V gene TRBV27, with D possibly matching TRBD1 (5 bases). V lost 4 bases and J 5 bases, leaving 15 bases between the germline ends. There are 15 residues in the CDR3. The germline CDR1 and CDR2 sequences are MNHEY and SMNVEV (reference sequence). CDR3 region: CASSSDGGMYQPQHF. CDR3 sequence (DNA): TGTGCCAGCAGTTCCGACGGGGGTATGTATCAGCCCCAGCATTTT.

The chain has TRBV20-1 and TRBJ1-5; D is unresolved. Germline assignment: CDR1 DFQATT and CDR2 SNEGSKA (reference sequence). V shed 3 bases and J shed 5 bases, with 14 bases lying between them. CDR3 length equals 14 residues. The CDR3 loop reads CSARKGGQDQPQHF. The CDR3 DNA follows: TGCAGTGCTAGGAAGGGAGGGCAGGATCAGCCCCAGCATTTT.

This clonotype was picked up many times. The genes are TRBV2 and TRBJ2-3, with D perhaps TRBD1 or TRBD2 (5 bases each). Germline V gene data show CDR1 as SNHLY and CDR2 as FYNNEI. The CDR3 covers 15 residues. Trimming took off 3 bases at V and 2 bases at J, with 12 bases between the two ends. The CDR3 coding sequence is TGTGCCAGCAGTGAGGGGCGCGGGCACACAGATACGCAGTATTTT. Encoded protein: CASSEGRGHTDTQYF.

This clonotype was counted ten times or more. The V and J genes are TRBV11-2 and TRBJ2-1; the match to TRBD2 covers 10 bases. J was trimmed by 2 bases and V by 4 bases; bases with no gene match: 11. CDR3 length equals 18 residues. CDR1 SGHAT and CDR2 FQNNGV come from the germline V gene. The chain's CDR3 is CASSSPRKREGPYNEQFF. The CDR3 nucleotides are TGTGCCAGCAGCTCCCCGAGGAAGCGGGAGGGACCCTACAATGAGCAGTTCTTC.

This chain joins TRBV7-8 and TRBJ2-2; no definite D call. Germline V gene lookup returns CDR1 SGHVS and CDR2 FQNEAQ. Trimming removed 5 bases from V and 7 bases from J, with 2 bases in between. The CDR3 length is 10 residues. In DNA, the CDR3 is TGTGCCAGCAGCCGCGGGGAGCTGTTTTTT. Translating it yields CASSRGELFF.

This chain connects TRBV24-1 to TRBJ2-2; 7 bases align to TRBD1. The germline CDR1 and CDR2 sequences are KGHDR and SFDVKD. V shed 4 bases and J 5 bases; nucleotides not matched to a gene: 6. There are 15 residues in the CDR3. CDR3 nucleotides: TGTGCCACCAGTGAACGACAGGGTCAAACCGGGGAGCTGTTTTTT. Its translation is CATSERQGQTGELFF.

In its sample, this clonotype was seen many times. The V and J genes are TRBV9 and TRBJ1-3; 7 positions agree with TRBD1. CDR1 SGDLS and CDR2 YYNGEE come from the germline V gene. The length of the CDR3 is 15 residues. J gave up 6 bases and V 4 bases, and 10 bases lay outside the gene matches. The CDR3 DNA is TGTGCCAGCAGCCCAACAGGGGCAGATGAAAACACCATATATTTT. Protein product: CASSPTGADENTIYF.

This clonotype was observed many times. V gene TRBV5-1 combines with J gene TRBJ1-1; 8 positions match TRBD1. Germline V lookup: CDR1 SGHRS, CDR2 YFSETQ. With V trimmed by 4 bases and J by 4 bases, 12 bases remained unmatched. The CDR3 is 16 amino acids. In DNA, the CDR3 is TGCGCCAGCAGCAACGGACAGGGAGGAGAAGGCACTGAAGCTTTCTTT. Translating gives CASSNGQGGEGTEAFF.